These T cell receptor beta chains were read from a single sample in a study of blood T cell repertoires in COVID-19. The table came from immunoSEQ multiplex PCR; TCRdb's copy has only in-frame clones and leaves some out. Of about 220,000 clones listed, approximately 81% are singletons. The sequenced sample was peripheral blood. All receptors come from a woman of 80 years or more with acute or convalescent COVID-19. CDR3s include the opening cysteine and the closing phenylalanine or tryptophan. Fields, in order: clone size, J gene, V gene, D gene, CDR3 protein, CDR3 DNA. A D gene is named only where the DNA matches it firmly. Only part of the rows carry a size: once, few, many, or a class if the clone is expanded.

clone_size: -
j_call: TRBJ1-5
v_call: TRBV3-1/TRBV3-2
d_call: -
cdr3_aa: CASSQVLPLNQPQHF
cdr3_nt: TGTGCCAGCAGCCAAGTACTCCCGTTAAATCAGCCCCAGCATTTT

clone_size: -
j_call: TRBJ1-2
v_call: TRBV5-8
d_call: TRBD1
cdr3_aa: CASSLRSIQGYYGYTF
cdr3_nt: TGTGCCAGCAGCTTGCGGTCGATACAGGGGTACTATGGCTACACCTTC

clone_size: -
j_call: TRBJ1-6
v_call: TRBV27
d_call: -
cdr3_aa: CASSSLRVYNSPLHF
cdr3_nt: TGTGCCAGCAGTTCCCTCAGGGTTTATAATTCACCCCTCCACTTT

clone_size: -
j_call: TRBJ1-1
v_call: TRBV18
d_call: TRBD1
cdr3_aa: CASSPGSPGGFGTEAFF
cdr3_nt: TGTGCCAGCTCACCAGGTTCGCCAGGGGGATTTGGTACTGAAGCTTTCTTT

clone_size: -
j_call: TRBJ1-2
v_call: TRBV3-1/TRBV3-2
d_call: TRBD1
cdr3_aa: CASSHRDREAGYTF
cdr3_nt: TGTGCCAGCAGCCATCGTGACAGGGAGGCGGGCTACACCTTC

clone_size: -
j_call: TRBJ2-1
v_call: TRBV9
d_call: TRBD1
cdr3_aa: CASSLLTGGGRYNEQFF
cdr3_nt: TGTGCCAGCAGCCTATTGACAGGGGGCGGTAGATACAATGAGCAGTTCTTC

clone_size: -
j_call: TRBJ1-2
v_call: TRBV7-6
d_call: TRBD1
cdr3_aa: CASSPGQGVYGYTF
cdr3_nt: TGTGCCAGCAGCCCAGGACAGGGGGTGTATGGCTACACCTTC

clone_size: -
j_call: TRBJ1-2
v_call: TRBV5-1
d_call: -
cdr3_aa: CASSAEANYGYTF
cdr3_nt: TGCGCCAGCAGTGCAGAAGCTAACTATGGCTACACCTTC

clone_size: -
j_call: TRBJ1-4
v_call: TRBV6-1
d_call: -
cdr3_aa: CASSEVRSAGEKLFF
cdr3_nt: TGTGCCAGCAGTGAAGTCAGGTCTGCCGGTGAAAAACTGTTTTTT

clone_size: -
j_call: TRBJ1-1
v_call: TRBV5-6
d_call: TRBD1
cdr3_aa: CASRPQGANTEAFF
cdr3_nt: TGTGCCAGCCGCCCCCAGGGGGCGAACACTGAAGCTTTCTTT

clone_size: once
j_call: TRBJ2-2
v_call: TRBV6-5
d_call: TRBD2
cdr3_aa: CASAGLAGGGGELFF
cdr3_nt: TGTGCCAGCGCTGGACTAGCGGGGGGCGGCGGGGAGCTGTTTTTT

clone_size: few
j_call: TRBJ2-5
v_call: TRBV10-3
d_call: TRBD2
cdr3_aa: CAISGASGGFNQETQYF
cdr3_nt: TGTGCCATCAGTGGGGCTAGCGGGGGTTTTAACCAAGAGACCCAGTACTTC

clone_size: -
j_call: TRBJ1-2
v_call: TRBV5-5
d_call: TRBD1
cdr3_aa: CASSQGQGGGYTF
cdr3_nt: TGTGCCAGCAGCCAGGGACAGGGCGGCGGCTACACCTTC

clone_size: -
j_call: TRBJ2-7
v_call: TRBV6-1
d_call: TRBD1
cdr3_aa: CASSEGQGAYEQYF
cdr3_nt: TGTGCCAGCAGTGAGGGACAGGGGGCTTACGAGCAGTACTTC

clone_size: -
j_call: TRBJ1-1
v_call: TRBV9
d_call: -
cdr3_aa: CASSVVPTNTEAFF
cdr3_nt: TGTGCCAGCAGCGTAGTTCCTACGAACACTGAAGCTTTCTTT

clone_size: -
j_call: TRBJ1-1
v_call: TRBV6-5
d_call: -
cdr3_aa: CASSSGGYRTEAFF
cdr3_nt: TGTGCCAGCAGTTCGGGGGGCTATCGGACTGAAGCTTTCTTT

clone_size: few
j_call: TRBJ2-3
v_call: TRBV27
d_call: -
cdr3_aa: CASRRILATHTDTQYF
cdr3_nt: TGTGCCAGCAGGAGAATTCTAGCTACTCACACAGATACGCAGTATTTT

clone_size: -
j_call: TRBJ1-4
v_call: TRBV19
d_call: TRBD1
cdr3_aa: CASSIGGAGQRNEKLFF
cdr3_nt: TGTGCCAGTAGTATTGGGGGTGCGGGACAGAGGAATGAAAAACTGTTTTTT

clone_size: -
j_call: TRBJ2-2
v_call: TRBV6-6
d_call: TRBD2
cdr3_aa: CASSWGGTQSTGELFF
cdr3_nt: TGTGCCAGCAGTTGGGGGGGAACACAGTCTACCGGGGAGCTGTTTTTT

clone_size: -
j_call: TRBJ1-2
v_call: TRBV20-1
d_call: -
cdr3_aa: CSASVEVGYTF
cdr3_nt: TGCAGTGCTAGTGTGGAGGTTGGCTACACCTTC

clone_size: -
j_call: TRBJ2-1
v_call: TRBV19
d_call: -
cdr3_aa: CASSIVGGNQFF
cdr3_nt: TGTGCCAGTAGTATTGTCGGAGGGAATCAGTTCTTC

clone_size: -
j_call: TRBJ2-3
v_call: TRBV6-2/TRBV6-3
d_call: -
cdr3_aa: CASSWRDTQYF
cdr3_nt: TGTGCCAGCAGTTGGAGAGATACGCAGTATTTT

clone_size: -
j_call: TRBJ2-5
v_call: TRBV2
d_call: -
cdr3_aa: CASSRRGAKETQYF
cdr3_nt: TGTGCCAGCAGCCGTCGCGGGGCCAAAGAGACCCAGTACTTC

clone_size: -
j_call: TRBJ1-2
v_call: TRBV6-4
d_call: TRBD1
cdr3_aa: CASRQTGDLYGYTF
cdr3_nt: TGTGCCAGCAGGCAGACAGGGGACCTCTATGGCTACACCTTC

clone_size: few
j_call: TRBJ1-1
v_call: TRBV11-3
d_call: -
cdr3_aa: CASSLDLGRTTGAFF
cdr3_nt: TGTGCCAGCAGCTTAGATCTGGGGCGGACGACCGGAGCTTTCTTT

clone_size: -
j_call: TRBJ2-3
v_call: TRBV19
d_call: -
cdr3_aa: CASSIDSRSTDTQYF
cdr3_nt: TGTGCCAGTAGTATAGACTCCAGGAGCACAGATACGCAGTATTTT